This T cell receptor (beta chain) was retrieved from a study of high-grade serous ovarian cancer treatment subgroups (dated by TCRdb to the early 2020s). For the wider study: Sequencing yielded a mean of approximately 15,000 reads and around 7,000 unique TCR beta rearrangements per sample. The study profiled TCR beta repertoires in high-grade serous ovarian cancer patients grouped by complete gross resection or neoadjuvant chemotherapy response under a laparoscopic triage algorithm. A cohort of approximately 30 patients was included: 10 with no residual disease after primary surgery (R0), 10 who were excellent NACT responders, and 10 who were poor NACT responders. In total there were around 99 samples, since every patient provided one primary tumor sample and two metastatic tumor samples. The paper as a whole reports these results and caveats: Spatial information was not captured by bulk tumor TCR sequencing, so insight into HGSC tumor complexity and diversity was limited. Repertoire similarity between tumors of the same patient ranged about 0.11 to 0.79, whereas almost no similarity was seen between different patients. TCR repertoire analyses were focused on CDR3, and CDR1 and CDR2 were not analyzed. TCR clonal relatedness showed a positive correlation with neoantigen level and a trend toward positive correlation with copy number variation and mutation load from whole-genome sequencing.

High-throughput TCR profiling via ImmunoSEQ was performed on the 100 or so tumor samples. In the authors' own workflow: To measure repertoire diversity, the metrics used were richness (unique productive sequences), clonality, evenness and relatedness, and the Bhattacharyya coefficient was used to assess similarity between samples. A sensitivity analysis that removed TCRs with fewer than two reads produced consistent conclusions. TCRdb provides this immuneACCESS table in a form limited to in-frame rearrangements. Some clones are lacking; in checked studies, under half of them reflect an unresolved V gene, and why the rest are absent is not known. V and J calls and clone size are as listed in that table; D and trimming were resolved from the DNA. The table for this sample lists around 7,000 clones; roughly 85% of them were counted only once. Around 4.5% of the sample lies in the top ten. Tumor samples were collected prior to definitive surgery or chemotherapy. The MD Anderson Biospecimen Extraction Resource handled genomic DNA extraction, while the MD Anderson Cancer Genomics Laboratory carried out the TCR sequencing.

There are 13 amino acids in the CDR3, from cysteine to phenylalanine inclusive. Of the read, only the CDR3 DNA is kept; its 39 bases are in frame from base 1. V loses 2 bases, J loses 8 bases, and the germline ends lie 9 bases apart. From the germline V gene, CDR1 is MNHEY and CDR2 is SVGAGI. Of note for this clone: The antigen it recognizes is unknown. Base qualities were left out, and no much larger clone turns up one base away.

This TCR came from a human donor with high-grade serous ovarian cancer. Sample: tumor tissue. The chain links TRBV6-5 with TRBJ1-4; confidence is insufficient to name the D gene. The nucleotides are TGTGCCAGCAGTTACAGGACGGGGGAAAAACTGTTTTTT. Its translation is CASSYRTGEKLFF.